This TCR beta chain was sequenced in a study of blood T cell repertoires in COVID-19. The CDR3 extends over 14 amino acids. Germline V gene lookup returns CDR1 MGHRA and CDR2 YSYEKL. Trimming took 1 base from V and 4 from J; bases not matched to a gene: 2. Measured with immunoSEQ multiplex PCR; TCRdb has only the in-frame clones, and not every one. The top ten clones hold about 2.9% of a sample with just under 250,000 clones, around 86% of them seen once. The source material was peripheral blood. This receptor was obtained from a woman aged 25 to 39 who had recovered from COVID-19. This chain uses TRBV4-1 with TRBJ2-7; 9 bases fit TRBD1. CDR3 coding DNA: TGCGCCAGCAGCCAAGTGGGACAGGGTTACGAGCAGTACTTC. It specifies CASSQVGQGYEQYF.